These T cell receptor beta chains were read from a single sample in a study of early T cells in non-severe SARS-CoV-2 infection. TCRdb analysed the 5' RACE reads with MiXCR anew, one entry per CDR3 protein. The sample consists of around 70,000 distinct CDR3 sequences, more than 10% of them appearing once. The specimen was whole blood. These TCRs come from an adult who was a healthcare worker with PCR-confirmed SARS-CoV-2 infection or an uninfected control (not recorded which). Each CDR3 is given with its conserved first and last residue. A D gene is named only where the DNA matches it firmly. Some rows have no size entry. The others give once, few or many, or a class for an expanded clone.

V gene: TRBV2
J gene: TRBJ2-6
D gene: .
clone size: few
CDR3 protein: CASSSRTGANVLTF
CDR3 DNA: TGTGCCAGCAGTTCTCGGACTGGGGCCAACGTCCTGACTTTC

V gene: TRBV11-2
J gene: TRBJ1-2
D gene: .
clone size: many
CDR3 protein: CASSLGMSYGYTF
CDR3 DNA: TGTGCCAGCAGCCTAGGGATGTCGTATGGCTACACCTTC

V gene: TRBV2
J gene: TRBJ2-7
D gene: TRBD1
clone size: few
CDR3 protein: CASSGQGLYEQYF
CDR3 DNA: TGTGCCAGCAGTGGACAGGGCTTGTACGAGCAGTACTTC

V gene: TRBV24-1
J gene: TRBJ2-1
D gene: TRBD2
clone size: few
CDR3 protein: CATSDSLVRGSSYNEQFF
CDR3 DNA: TGTGCCACCAGTGACTCCTTAGTGCGGGGGAGCTCCTACAATGAGCAGTTCTTC

V gene: TRBV7-9
J gene: TRBJ1-3
D gene: TRBD1
clone size: .
CDR3 protein: CASSGTGGPNSGNTIYF
CDR3 DNA: TGTGCCAGCAGTGGGACAGGGGGGCCGAACTCTGGAAACACCATATATTTT

V gene: TRBV6-1
J gene: TRBJ1-5
D gene: TRBD1
clone size: few
CDR3 protein: CASSWDSGGLGPQHF
CDR3 DNA: TGTGCCAGCAGCTGGGACAGTGGGGGATTAGGGCCCCAGCATTTT

V gene: TRBV18
J gene: TRBJ2-7
D gene: TRBD2
clone size: .
CDR3 protein: CASSPPLAGALEQYF
CDR3 DNA: TGTGCCAGCTCACCACCACTAGCGGGGGCTCTCGAGCAGTACTTC

V gene: TRBV7-7
J gene: TRBJ2-7
D gene: .
clone size: few
CDR3 protein: CASSLGPGAPYEQYF
CDR3 DNA: TGTGCTAGCAGCTTAGGACCGGGGGCCCCCTACGAGCAGTACTTC

V gene: TRBV12-3/TRBV12-4
J gene: TRBJ2-7
D gene: TRBD2
clone size: many
CDR3 protein: CASSLGTSYEQYF
CDR3 DNA: TGTGCCAGCAGTCTCGGGACTAGTTACGAGCAGTACTTC

V gene: TRBV20-1
J gene: TRBJ2-1
D gene: TRBD2
clone size: many
CDR3 protein: CSATGGGKTGSYNEQFF
CDR3 DNA: TGCAGTGCTACTGGGGGGGGTAAAACCGGCTCCTACAATGAGCAGTTCTTC

V gene: TRBV5-1
J gene: TRBJ2-5
D gene: .
clone size: .
CDR3 protein: CASSSNRGSKRETQYF
CDR3 DNA: TGCGCCAGCAGCTCAAATAGGGGCAGTAAACGGGAGACCCAGTACTTC

V gene: TRBV6-1
J gene: TRBJ2-1
D gene: .
clone size: few
CDR3 protein: CASSEAGSPYNEQFF
CDR3 DNA: TGTGCCAGCAGTGAAGCGGGGAGCCCATACAATGAGCAGTTCTTC

V gene: TRBV28
J gene: TRBJ1-1
D gene: .
clone size: few
CDR3 protein: CASSYPDVIGAFF
CDR3 DNA: TGTGCCAGCAGTTACCCGGACGTCATTGGAGCTTTCTTT

V gene: TRBV29-1
J gene: TRBJ1-4
D gene: .
clone size: few
CDR3 protein: CSVEGATNKKLFF
CDR3 DNA: TGCAGCGTTGAGGGGGCAACTAATAAAAAACTGTTTTTT

V gene: TRBV9
J gene: TRBJ2-1
D gene: TRBD1
clone size: .
CDR3 protein: CASSAILAGTGSYNEQFF
CDR3 DNA: TGTGCCAGCAGCGCAATACTGGCCGGGACAGGCTCCTACAATGAGCAGTTCTTC

V gene: TRBV2
J gene: TRBJ2-1
D gene: TRBD2
clone size: few
CDR3 protein: CASSGGRRINEQFF
CDR3 DNA: TGTGCCAGCAGTGGCGGGAGGAGAATAAATGAGCAGTTCTTC